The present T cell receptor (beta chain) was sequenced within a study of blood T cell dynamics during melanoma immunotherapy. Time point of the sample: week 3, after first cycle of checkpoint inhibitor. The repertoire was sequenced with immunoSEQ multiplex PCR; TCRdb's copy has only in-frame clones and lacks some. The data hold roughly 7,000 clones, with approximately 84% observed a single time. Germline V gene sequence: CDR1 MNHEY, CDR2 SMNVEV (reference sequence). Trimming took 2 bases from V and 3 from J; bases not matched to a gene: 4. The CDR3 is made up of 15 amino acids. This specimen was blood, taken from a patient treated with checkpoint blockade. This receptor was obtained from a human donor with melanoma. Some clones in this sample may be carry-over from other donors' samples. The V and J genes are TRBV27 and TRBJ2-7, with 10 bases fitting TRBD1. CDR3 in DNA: TGTGCCAGCAGTTTACTGGGGACAGGGGACTACGAGCAGTACTTC. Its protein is CASSLLGTGDYEQYF.